There are a few counts of the clone carrying this TCR beta chain. Its target is unknown. The data are from a study of T-cell reconstitution after alpha-beta-depleted transplantation in children. Library preparation (for TCRbeta) was performed with unique molecular identifiers. MiXCR was run by TCRdb on the PCR reads, yielding one entry per CDR3 protein. The sample includes about 250,000 distinct CDR3 sequences, roughly a quarter of them seen just once. Study results and caveats: Day-60 TCRbeta diversity that was high in some patients was derived from surviving recipient T cells and thymic progenitors. It was newly produced T cells that mostly accounted for T-cell counts and diversity one year after transplant. It was reported that alpha-beta T cells came from several hundred expanded graft clones (about two months after transplant).

Germline trimming cut 6 bases from V and 5 bases from J; bases unmatched to any gene: 6. The CDR3 covers 16 residues. The material was PBMCs, mostly from graft donor cells, obtained 360 days after TCRalphabeta/CD19-depleted stem cell transplant. J is TRBJ2-5 and V is TRBV12-3 or TRBV12-4; TRBD2 matches 16 bases. This clonotype originated in a female patient aged 2-15 years who had a stem cell transplant for congenital amegakaryocytic thrombocytopenia, so the T cells may come from the graft donor. CDR3 loop: CASSGTSGRAGETQYF. The CDR3 DNA follows: TGTGCCAGCAGCGGGACTAGCGGGAGGGCCGGGGAGACCCAGTACTTC.